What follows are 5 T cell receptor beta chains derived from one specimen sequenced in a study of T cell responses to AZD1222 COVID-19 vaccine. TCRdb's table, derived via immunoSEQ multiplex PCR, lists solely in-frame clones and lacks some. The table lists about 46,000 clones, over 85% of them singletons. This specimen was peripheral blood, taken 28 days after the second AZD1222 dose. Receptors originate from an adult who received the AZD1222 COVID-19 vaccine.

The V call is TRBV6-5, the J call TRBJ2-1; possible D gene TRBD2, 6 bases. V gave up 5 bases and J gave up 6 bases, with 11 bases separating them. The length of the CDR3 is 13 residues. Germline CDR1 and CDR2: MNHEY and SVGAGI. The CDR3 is CASSTFGGNEQFF. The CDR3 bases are TGTGCCAGCAGTACGTTCGGGGGCAATGAGCAGTTCTTC.

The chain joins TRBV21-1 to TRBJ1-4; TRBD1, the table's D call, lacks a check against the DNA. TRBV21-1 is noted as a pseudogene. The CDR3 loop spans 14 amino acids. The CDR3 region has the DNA TGTGCCAGCAGAACGACAGGGTTTAATGAAAAACTGTTTTTT. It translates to CASRTTGFNEKLFF.

CDR3 nucleotides: TGTGCCAGCAGTGATTCCGATACAGATACGCAGTATTTT. Translated, it gives CASSDSDTDTQYF. The V and J genes are TRBV6-4 and TRBJ2-3; no clear D gene. Trimming shortened V by 3 bases and J by 3 bases, and 7 bases separated the two germline ends. Germline values: CDR1 MRHNA, CDR2 SNTAGT. The CDR3 is 13 amino acids.

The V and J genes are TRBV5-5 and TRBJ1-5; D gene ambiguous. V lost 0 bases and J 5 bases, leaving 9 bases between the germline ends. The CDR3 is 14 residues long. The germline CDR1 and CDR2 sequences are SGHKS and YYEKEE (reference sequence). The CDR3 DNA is TGTGCCAGCAGCTTGGAGTCCGGGGATCAGCCCCAGCATTTT. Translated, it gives CASSLESGDQPQHF.

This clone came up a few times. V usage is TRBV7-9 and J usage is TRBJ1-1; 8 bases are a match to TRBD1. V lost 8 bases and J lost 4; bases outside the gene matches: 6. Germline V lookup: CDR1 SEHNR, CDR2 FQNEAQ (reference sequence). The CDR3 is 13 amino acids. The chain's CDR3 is CASGGTGITEAFF. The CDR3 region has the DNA TGTGCCAGCGGCGGGACAGGAATCACTGAAGCTTTCTTT.